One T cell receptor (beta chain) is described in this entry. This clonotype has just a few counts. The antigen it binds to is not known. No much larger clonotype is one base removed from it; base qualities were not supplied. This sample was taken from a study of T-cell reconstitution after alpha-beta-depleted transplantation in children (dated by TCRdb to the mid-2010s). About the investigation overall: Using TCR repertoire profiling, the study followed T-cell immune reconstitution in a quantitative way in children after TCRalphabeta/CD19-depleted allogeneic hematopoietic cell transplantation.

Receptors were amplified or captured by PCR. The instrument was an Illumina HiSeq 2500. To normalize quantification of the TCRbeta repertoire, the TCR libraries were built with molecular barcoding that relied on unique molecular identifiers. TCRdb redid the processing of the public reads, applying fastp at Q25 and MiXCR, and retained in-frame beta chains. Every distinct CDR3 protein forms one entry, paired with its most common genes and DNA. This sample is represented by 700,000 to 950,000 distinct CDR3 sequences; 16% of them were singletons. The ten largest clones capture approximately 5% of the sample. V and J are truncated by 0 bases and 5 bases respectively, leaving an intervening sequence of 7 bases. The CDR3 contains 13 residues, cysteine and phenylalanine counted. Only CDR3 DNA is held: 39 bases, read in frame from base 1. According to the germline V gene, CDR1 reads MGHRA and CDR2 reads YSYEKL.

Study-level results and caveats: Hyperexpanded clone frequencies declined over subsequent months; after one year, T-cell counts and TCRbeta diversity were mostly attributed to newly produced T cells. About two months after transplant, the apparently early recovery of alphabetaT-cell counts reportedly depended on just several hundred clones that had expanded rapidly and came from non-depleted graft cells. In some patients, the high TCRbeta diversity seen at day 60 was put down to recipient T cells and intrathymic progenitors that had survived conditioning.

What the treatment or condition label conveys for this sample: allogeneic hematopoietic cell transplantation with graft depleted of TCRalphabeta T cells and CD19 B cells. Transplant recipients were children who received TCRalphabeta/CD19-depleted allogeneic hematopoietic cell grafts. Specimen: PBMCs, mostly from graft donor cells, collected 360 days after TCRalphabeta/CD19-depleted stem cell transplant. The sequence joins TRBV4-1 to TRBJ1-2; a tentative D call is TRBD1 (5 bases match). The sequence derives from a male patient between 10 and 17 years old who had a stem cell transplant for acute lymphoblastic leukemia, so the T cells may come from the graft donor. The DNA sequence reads TGCGCCAGCAGCCAAGATGGGGCATATGGCTACACCTTC. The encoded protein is CASSQDGAYGYTF.